These 26 T cell receptor beta chains share one sample of origin, sequenced in a study of T cells in localized non-small cell lung cancer. Sequencing used immunoSEQ multiplex PCR; TCRdb keeps in-frame clones, though not all of them. The table has approximately 52,000 clones, roughly 80% seen once; the top ten hold roughly a sixth. Sample: peripheral blood, taken before any cancer treatment. The receptors here all came from a man between 40 and 75 years old with stage I squamous cell lung carcinoma.

This clone was counted a few times. The chain joins TRBV7-9 to TRBJ2-3, with a possible D match to TRBD2 (6 bases). The CDR3 totals 14 residues. Germline V gene lookup returns CDR1 SEHNR and CDR2 FQNEAQ (reference sequence). V was clipped by 5 bases and J by 2 bases, with 11 bases between them. CDR3 sequence (DNA): TGTGCCAGCAGCCACGGGGGAAACACAGATACGCAGTATTTT. Amino acid sequence: CASSHGGNTDTQYF.

This chain connects TRBV7-6 to TRBJ2-1; no firm D call. Trimming removed 6 bases from V and 0 bases from J, with 15 bases in between. Germline loops: CDR1 SGHVS, CDR2 FNYEAQ. The CDR3 totals 16 residues. CDR3 DNA: TGTGCCAGCAGACAAAAGGAAGGGTTCTCCTACAATGAGCAGTTCTTC. Protein product: CASRQKEGFSYNEQFF.

This chain connects TRBV9 to TRBJ1-3, with D possibly being TRBD1 (6 bases). The V end lost 2 bases, the J end lost 4 bases, and 16 bases lay between the germline ends. CDR1 and CDR2 (germline): SGDLS, YYNGEE. The CDR3 has 16 amino acids. CDR3 sequence reads: CASSVEETGYGNTIYF. CDR3 nucleotide sequence: TGTGCCAGCAGCGTCGAGGAGACAGGTTACGGAAACACCATATATTTT.

Points on this clone: Other nucleotide sequences in the sample specify the same CDR3. V is TRBV5-1 and J is TRBJ2-7; D not certain. The CDR3 consists of 12 residues. V shed 0 bases and J shed 4 bases, with 5 bases lying between them. Germline V gene data show CDR1 as SGHRS and CDR2 as YFSETQ. The CDR3 region is CASSLGGYEQYF. The CDR3 DNA sequence: TGCGCCAGCAGCTTGGGTGGATACGAGCAGTACTTC. The full variable domain, in which reference TRBV5-1 and TRBJ2-7 provide the parts outside the CDR3, is KAGVTQTPRYLIKTRGQQVTLSCSPISGHRSVSWYQQTPGQGLQFLFEYFSETQRNKGNFPGRFSGRQFSNSRSEMNVSTLELGDSALYLCASSLGGYEQYFGPGTRLTVT.

This clone turned up a few times. The chain has TRBV5-6 and TRBJ1-1, with TRBD1 identical over 7 bases. V shed 3 bases and J 4 bases; nucleotides not matched to a gene: 9. The CDR3 is made up of 15 amino acids. Germline CDR1 SGHDT, CDR2 YYEEEE. For the CDR3, the DNA is TGTGCCAGCAGCTCTAGACAGGGTCGGGGCACTGAAGCTTTCTTT. Protein sequence: CASSSRQGRGTEAFF. Combining the CDR3 with reference TRBV5-6 and TRBJ1-1 gives the whole variable domain DAGVTQSPTHLIKTRGQQVTLRCSPKSGHDTVSWYQQALGQGPQFIFQYYEEEERQRGNFPDRFSGHQFPNYSSELNVNALLLGDSALYLCASSSRQGRGTEAFFGQGTRLTVV.

As DNA, the CDR3 is TGCGCCAGCAGCCAAGATCAAGGTCTTAGCTCCTACAATGAGCAGTTCTTC. Encoded protein: CASSQDQGLSSYNEQFF. The genes are TRBV4-3 and TRBJ2-1; D remains unclear. V was shortened by 0 bases and J by 0 bases, with 12 bases between the two germline ends. Per the germline V gene, CDR1 is LGHNA and CDR2 is YSLEER. This CDR3 comprises 17 residues.

The genes are TRBV28 and TRBJ1-2, with no clear D. The CDR3 contains 11 residues. Germline CDR1 is MDHEN and CDR2 is SYDVKM. The germline V and J ends were trimmed by 5 bases and 7 bases, with 8 bases remaining between them. The CDR3 DNA reads TGTGCCAGCAGTCCAGGATCTGGCTACACCTTC. Residues: CASSPGSGYTF.

V and J are TRBV19 and TRBJ1-1; D not resolved. There are 13 residues in the CDR3. V lost 7 bases, J lost 4 bases, and 13 bases lay in between. Germline CDR1 reads LNHDA; CDR2 reads SQIVND (reference sequence). The CDR3 is CASIVTAGTEAFF. The DNA for the CDR3 is TGTGCCAGTATAGTCACAGCTGGCACTGAAGCTTTCTTT.

This clone was seen more than once but under ten times. The chain carries TRBV6-1 and TRBJ1-5; D not certain. Germline V gene sequence: CDR1 MNHNS, CDR2 SASEGT. The V and J ends lost 11 bases and 2 bases respectively, with 13 bases between them. This CDR3 contains 13 residues. The CDR3 DNA sequence: TGTGCCCATGGGTGGGAAGGCAATCAGCCCCAGCATTTT. It yields the protein CAHGWEGNQPQHF.

The V call is TRBV11-2, the J call TRBJ1-2; no clear D. The CDR3 extends over 14 amino acids. V was shortened by 5 bases and J by 7 bases, with 17 bases between the two germline ends. From germline, CDR1 is SGHAT and CDR2 FQNNGV. The CDR3 here is CASSPSGGSGGYTF. The CDR3 DNA reads TGTGCCAGCAGCCCCTCCGGAGGGTCGGGTGGCTACACCTTC.

A single count supports this clone. The V call is TRBV5-1, the J call TRBJ2-6; TRBD1 might be the D (5 bases). V was shortened by 0 bases and J by 3 bases, with 13 bases between the two germline ends. Germline V CDR1 and CDR2: SGHRS, YFSETQ. The CDR3 consists of 17 residues. CDR3 bases: TGCGCCAGCAGCTTGGATGGGGCCCCTGGTGGGGCCAACGTCCTGACTTTC. It specifies CASSLDGAPGGANVLTF.

The rearrangement links TRBV7-2 to TRBJ1-5; a weak D match, TRBD1 (5 bases). Trimming left V 5 bases short and J 8 bases short, with 10 bases between. There are 12 residues in the CDR3. Germline V gene sequence: CDR1 SGHTA, CDR2 FQGNSA. The CDR3 protein is CASSKVGEPQHF. The CDR3 bases are TGTGCCAGCAGCAAAGTGGGGGAGCCCCAGCATTTT.

This clone was observed a handful of times. CDR3 in DNA: TGTGCCAGCAGACCCGGGACAGGGGTACTCGAGCAGTACTTC. Translation gives CASRPGTGVLEQYF. The chain has TRBV27 and TRBJ2-7; the match to TRBD1 covers 10 bases. The junction had 8 bases not matched to a gene; V was cut back by 6 bases and J by 6 bases. The germline V gene encodes CDR1 MNHEY and CDR2 SMNVEV (reference sequence). The CDR3 sequence is 14 residues long.

The chain employs TRBV6-1 and TRBJ1-1; TRBD1 matches at 9 bases. CDR1 and CDR2 from the germline V gene are MNHNS and SASEGT. The V and J ends lost 5 bases and 5 bases, in that order; junction bases with no gene match: 6. This CDR3 is built from 14 residues. This CDR3 is CASSYTGTGTEAFF. CDR3 DNA sequence: TGTGCCAGCAGTTATACCGGGACAGGGACTGAAGCTTTCTTT.

The genes are TRBV6-1 and TRBJ2-1; 9 bases are shared with TRBD2. J gave up 2 bases and V 3 bases, and 5 bases lay outside the gene matches. The germline CDR1 and CDR2 sequences are MNHNS and SASEGT. The CDR3 has 16 amino acids. The CDR3 sequence is CASSDRAGGTYNEQFF. The CDR3 coding sequence is TGTGCCAGCAGTGATAGAGCGGGGGGAACCTACAATGAGCAGTTCTTC.

The chain has TRBV4-1 and TRBJ1-2; no clear D. CDR3 length: 17 amino acids. Trimming pared 0 bases from V and 3 bases from J, leaving 17 bases between. Germline assignment: CDR1 MGHRA and CDR2 YSYEKL. In nucleotides, the CDR3 is TGCGCCAGCAGCCAAGACGATCATCCGGAGCGGTACTATGGCTACACCTTC. It translates to CASSQDDHPERYYGYTF.

The gene calls are TRBV5-4 and TRBJ2-7; D might be TRBD1 (6 bases). In germline, CDR1 is SGHNT, CDR2 YYREEE (reference sequence). The CDR3 is 15 amino acids. V was cut by 4 bases and J by 0 bases, with 14 bases left in between. CDR3 amino acids: CASSMGTRDSYEQYF. In DNA form, the CDR3 reads TGTGCCAGCAGCATGGGGACACGAGACTCCTACGAGCAGTACTTC.

This chain links TRBV2 with TRBJ2-5, with D possibly being TRBD2 (7 bases). V gave up 10 bases and J gave up 4 bases, with 16 bases separating them. CDR1 is SNHLY, CDR2 FYNNEI, per germline. The CDR3 extends over 13 amino acids. The chain's CDR3 is CATAGAGVETQYF. CDR3 nucleotide sequence: TGTGCCACTGCGGGGGCGGGAGTAGAGACCCAGTACTTC.

The V gene is TRBV7-6, the J gene TRBJ2-3, with D perhaps matching TRBD1 (6 bases). The V end was cut by 5 bases, the J end by 4 bases, with 19 bases between. The CDR3 is 16 residues long. Germline V gene lookup returns CDR1 SGHVS and CDR2 FNYEAQ. The CDR3, as DNA: TGTGCCAGCAGCCCACGAGAGGGGGTAGGGCCAGATACGCAGTATTTT. It codes for CASSPREGVGPDTQYF.

The gene calls are TRBV12-5 and TRBJ2-2; the match to TRBD1 covers 7 bases. V dropped 2 bases and J dropped 3; count of bases not matched to a gene: 6. Looked up from germline, CDR1 is LGHNT and CDR2 is FRNRAP. This CDR3 comprises 16 residues. The CDR3 is CASGLFGTAYTGELFF. CDR3 coding DNA: TGTGCTAGTGGTTTGTTCGGGACAGCCTACACCGGGGAGCTGTTTTTT.

The rearrangement links TRBV19 to TRBJ2-1; 10 nucleotides line up with TRBD2. Germline V gives CDR1 LNHDA, CDR2 SQIVND (reference sequence). V lost 7 bases and J lost 9; bases outside the gene matches: 6. This CDR3 contains 13 residues. The CDR3 sequence: CASTPSGGAEQFF. CDR3 in DNA: TGTGCCAGTACCCCTAGCGGGGGCGCTGAGCAGTTCTTC.

The chain employs TRBV19 and TRBJ2-5; D may be TRBD1 (6 bases). CDR3 size: 15 residues. The germline V gene has CDR1 LNHDA and CDR2 SQIVND (reference sequence). Trimming cost V 3 bases and J 4 bases, with 15 bases left between them. For the CDR3, the DNA is TGTGCCAGTAGTATGAGGCAGGGGATTTTAGAGACCCAGTACTTC. Translation gives CASSMRQGILETQYF.

The chain combines TRBV7-9 with TRBJ2-7, with TRBD2 identical over 11 bases. With V trimmed by 4 bases and J by 4 bases, 9 bases remained unmatched. Germline V gives CDR1 SEHNR, CDR2 FQNEAQ (reference sequence). This CDR3 contains 16 residues. CDR3 amino acids: CASSSAELAGVYEQYF. In nucleotides, the CDR3 is TGTGCCAGCAGCTCAGCTGAACTAGCGGGGGTTTACGAGCAGTACTTC.

V usage is TRBV7-2 and J usage is TRBJ2-5; D unclear. The CDR3 contains 15 residues. Trimming took off 4 bases at V and 7 bases at J, with 19 bases between the two ends. Germline V CDR1 and CDR2: SGHTA, FQGNSA. CDR3 DNA sequence: TGTGCCAGCAGCTACCGTAGGTCCAAGGAAGGGACCCAGTACTTC. Translating it yields CASSYRRSKEGTQYF.

V is TRBV6-6 and J is TRBJ2-7; 10 nucleotides align to TRBD1. Losses at the gene ends were 6 bases for V and 0 bases for J; bases not matched to a gene: 2. The CDR3 runs 14 residues. Germline CDR1 and CDR2: MNHNY and SVGAGI (reference sequence). The CDR3 spells CASRGQGSSYEQYF. As DNA, the CDR3 is TGTGCCAGCAGGGGACAGGGGAGCTCCTACGAGCAGTACTTC.

This clone showed up just once. The chain combines TRBV7-6 with TRBJ2-3, with D perhaps being TRBD1 or TRBD2 (5 bases each). This CDR3 region has 15 residues. V lost 8 bases and J 0 bases, leaving 15 bases between the germline ends. Germline lookup yields CDR1 SGHVS and CDR2 FNYEAQ. This chain's CDR3 is CASSYGTLSTDTQYF. As DNA, the CDR3 is TGTGCCAGCTCATACGGGACCCTCAGCACAGATACGCAGTATTTT.